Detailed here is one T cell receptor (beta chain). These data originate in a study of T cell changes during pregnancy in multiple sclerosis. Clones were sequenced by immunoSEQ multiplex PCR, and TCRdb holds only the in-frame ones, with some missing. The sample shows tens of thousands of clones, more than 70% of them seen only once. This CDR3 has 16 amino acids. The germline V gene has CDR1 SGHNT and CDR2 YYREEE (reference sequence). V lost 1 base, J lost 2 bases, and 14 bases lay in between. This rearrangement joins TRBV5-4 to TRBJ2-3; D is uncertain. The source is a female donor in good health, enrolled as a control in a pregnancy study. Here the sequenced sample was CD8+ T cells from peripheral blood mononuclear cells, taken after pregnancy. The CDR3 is CASSLPNWAVTDTQYF. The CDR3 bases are TGTGCCAGCAGCTTGCCGAACTGGGCCGTCACAGATACGCAGTATTTT.